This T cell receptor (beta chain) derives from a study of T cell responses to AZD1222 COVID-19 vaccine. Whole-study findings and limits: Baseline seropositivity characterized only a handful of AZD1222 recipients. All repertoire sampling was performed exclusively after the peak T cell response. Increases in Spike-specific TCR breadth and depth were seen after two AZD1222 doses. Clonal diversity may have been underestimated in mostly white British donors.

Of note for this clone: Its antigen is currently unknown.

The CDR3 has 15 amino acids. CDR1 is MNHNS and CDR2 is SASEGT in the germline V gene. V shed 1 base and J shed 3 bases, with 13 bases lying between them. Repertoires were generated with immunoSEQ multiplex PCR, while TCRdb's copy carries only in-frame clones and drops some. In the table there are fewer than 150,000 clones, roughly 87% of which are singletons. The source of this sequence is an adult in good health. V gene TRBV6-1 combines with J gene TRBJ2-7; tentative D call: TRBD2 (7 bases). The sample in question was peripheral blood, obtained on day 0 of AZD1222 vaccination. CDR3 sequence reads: CASSEEGGQIYEQYF. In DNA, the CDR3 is TGTGCCAGCAGTGAAGAGGGGGGGCAGATCTACGAGCAGTACTTC.